This TCR beta chain was captured in a study of brain T cells in children with intractable seizures. Points from the study as a whole: Pre-surgery blood may have been undersampled, hiding some clones.

A word on this clone: Its specificity is unknown.

Time point meaning: blood from clinic visit 5 months post-surgery; TSC patient then seizure free. Only cases whose brain tissue showed the highest T cell transcript signatures were sequenced. At least one anti-epileptic drug was given before surgery. Libraries were prepared by immunoSEQ multiplex PCR; TCRdb keeps only in-frame clonotypes and omits some of them. The sample carries hundreds of thousands of clones, 93% recorded once. Deletions cut 4 bases from V and 6 bases from J, with 11 bases between. The CDR3 length is 13 residues. The V gene's germline CDR1 is SGHDT and CDR2 YYEEEE. This chain links TRBV5-6 with TRBJ1-5, with unresolved D. The clonotype comes from a boy under three years old with tuberous sclerosis and intractable seizures. The sample was peripheral blood, taken less than 6 months after surgery. In DNA, the CDR3 is TGTGCCAGCAGCGTCGGGCTATCTCAGCCCCAGCATTTT. Protein sequence: CASSVGLSQPQHF.